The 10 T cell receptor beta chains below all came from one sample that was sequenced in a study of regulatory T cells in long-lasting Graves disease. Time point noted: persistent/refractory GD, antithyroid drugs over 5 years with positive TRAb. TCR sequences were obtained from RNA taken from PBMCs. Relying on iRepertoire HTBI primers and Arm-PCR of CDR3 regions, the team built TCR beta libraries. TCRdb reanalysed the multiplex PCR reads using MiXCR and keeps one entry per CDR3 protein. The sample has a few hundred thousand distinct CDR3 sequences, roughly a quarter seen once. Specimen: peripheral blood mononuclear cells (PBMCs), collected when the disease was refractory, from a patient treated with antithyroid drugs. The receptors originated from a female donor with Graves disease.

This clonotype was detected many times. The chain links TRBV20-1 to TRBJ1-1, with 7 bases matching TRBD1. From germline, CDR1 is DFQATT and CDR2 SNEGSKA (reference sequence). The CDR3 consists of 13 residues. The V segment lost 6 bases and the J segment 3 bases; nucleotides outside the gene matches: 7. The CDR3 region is CSAIQGMDTEAFF. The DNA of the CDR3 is TGCAGTGCGATACAGGGGATGGACACTGAAGCTTTCTTT.

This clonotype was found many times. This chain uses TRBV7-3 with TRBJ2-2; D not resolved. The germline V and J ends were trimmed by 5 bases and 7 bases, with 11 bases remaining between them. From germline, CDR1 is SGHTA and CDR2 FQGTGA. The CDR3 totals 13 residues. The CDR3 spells CASSLQVYGELFF. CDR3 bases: TGTGCCAGCAGCCTGCAGGTGTACGGGGAGCTGTTTTTT.

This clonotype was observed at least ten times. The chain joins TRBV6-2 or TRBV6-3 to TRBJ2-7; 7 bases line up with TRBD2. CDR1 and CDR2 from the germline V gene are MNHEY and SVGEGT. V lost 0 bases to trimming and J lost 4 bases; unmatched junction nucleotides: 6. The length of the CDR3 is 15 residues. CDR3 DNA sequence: TGTGCCAGCAGTTACTCGGATAGCGGGCTGTACGAGCAGTACTTC. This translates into CASSYSDSGLYEQYF.

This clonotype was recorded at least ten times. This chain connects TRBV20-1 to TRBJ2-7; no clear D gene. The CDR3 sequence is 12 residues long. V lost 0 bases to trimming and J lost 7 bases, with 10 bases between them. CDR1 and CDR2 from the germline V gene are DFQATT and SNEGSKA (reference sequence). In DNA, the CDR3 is TGCAGTGCTAGAGATCAAGGTCAGGAGCAGTACTTC. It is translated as CSARDQGQEQYF.

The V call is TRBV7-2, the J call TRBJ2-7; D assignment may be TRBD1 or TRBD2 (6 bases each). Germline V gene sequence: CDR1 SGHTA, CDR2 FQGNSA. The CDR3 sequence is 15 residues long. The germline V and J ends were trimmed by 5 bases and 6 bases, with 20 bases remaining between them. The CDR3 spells CASSPRDVEGVEQYF. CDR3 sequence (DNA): TGTGCCAGCAGCCCGCGGGATGTCGAGGGGGTCGAGCAGTACTTC.

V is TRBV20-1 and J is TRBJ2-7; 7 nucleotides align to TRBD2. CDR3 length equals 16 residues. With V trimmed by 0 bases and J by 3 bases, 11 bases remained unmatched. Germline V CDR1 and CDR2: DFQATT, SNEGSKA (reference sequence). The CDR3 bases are TGCAGTGCTAGAGATCTTTTGGGCGGGAGTCACTACGAGCAGTACTTC. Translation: CSARDLLGGSHYEQYF.

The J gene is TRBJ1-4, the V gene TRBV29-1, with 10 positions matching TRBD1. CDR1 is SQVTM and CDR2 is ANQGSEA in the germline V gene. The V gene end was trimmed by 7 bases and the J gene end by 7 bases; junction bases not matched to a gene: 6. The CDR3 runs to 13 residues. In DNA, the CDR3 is TGCAGCGGGGGACAGGGGAGGGCTGAAAAACTGTTTTTT. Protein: CSGGQGRAEKLFF.

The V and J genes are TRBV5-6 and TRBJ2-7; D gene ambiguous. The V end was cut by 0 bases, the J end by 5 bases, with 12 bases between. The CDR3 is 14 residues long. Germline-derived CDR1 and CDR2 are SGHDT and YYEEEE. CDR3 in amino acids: CASSLAPGSHEQYF. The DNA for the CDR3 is TGTGCCAGCAGCTTGGCCCCCGGGTCCCACGAGCAGTACTTC. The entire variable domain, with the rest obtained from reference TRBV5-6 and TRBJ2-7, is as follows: DAGVTQSPTHLIKTRGQQVTLRCSPKSGHDTVSWYQQALGQGPQFIFQYYEEEERQRGNFPDRFSGHQFPNYSSELNVNALLLGDSALYLCASSLAPGSHEQYFGPGTRLTVT.

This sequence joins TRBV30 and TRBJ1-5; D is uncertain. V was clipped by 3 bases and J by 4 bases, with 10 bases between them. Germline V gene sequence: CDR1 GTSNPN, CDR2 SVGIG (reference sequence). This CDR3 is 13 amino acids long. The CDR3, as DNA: TGTGCCTGGAGGCCCTCGCTAAATCAGCCCCAGCATTTT. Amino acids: CAWRPSLNQPQHF.

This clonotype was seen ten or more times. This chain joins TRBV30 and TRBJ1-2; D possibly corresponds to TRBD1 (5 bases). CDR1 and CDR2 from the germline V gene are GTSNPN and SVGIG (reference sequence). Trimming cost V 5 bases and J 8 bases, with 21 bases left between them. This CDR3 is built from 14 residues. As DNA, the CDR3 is TGTGCCTGGGCTCCCCGGGACGGCCGTATCGGCTACACCTTC. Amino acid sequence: CAWAPRDGRIGYTF.